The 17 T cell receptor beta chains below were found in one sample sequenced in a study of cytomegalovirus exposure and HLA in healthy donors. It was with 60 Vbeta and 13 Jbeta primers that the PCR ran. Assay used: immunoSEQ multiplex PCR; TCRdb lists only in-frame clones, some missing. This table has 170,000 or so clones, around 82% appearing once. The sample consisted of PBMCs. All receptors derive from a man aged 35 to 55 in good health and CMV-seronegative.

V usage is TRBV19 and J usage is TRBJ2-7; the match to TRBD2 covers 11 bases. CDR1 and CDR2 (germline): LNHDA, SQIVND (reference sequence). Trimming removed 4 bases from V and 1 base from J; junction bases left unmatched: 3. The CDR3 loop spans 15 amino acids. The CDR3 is CASSKLAGESYEQYF. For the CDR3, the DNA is TGTGCCAGTAGTAAACTAGCGGGAGAATCCTACGAGCAGTACTTC.

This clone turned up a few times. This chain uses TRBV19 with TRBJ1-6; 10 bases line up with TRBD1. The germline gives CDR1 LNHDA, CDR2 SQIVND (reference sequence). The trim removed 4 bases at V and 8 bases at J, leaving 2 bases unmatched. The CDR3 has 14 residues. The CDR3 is CASSRQGAYSPLHF. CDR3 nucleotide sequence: TGTGCCAGTAGTAGACAGGGGGCTTATTCACCCCTCCACTTT.

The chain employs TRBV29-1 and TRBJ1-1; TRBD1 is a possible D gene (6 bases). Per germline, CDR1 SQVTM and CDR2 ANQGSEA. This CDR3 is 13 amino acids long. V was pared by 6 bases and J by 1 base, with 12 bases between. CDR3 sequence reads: CSVSDSSNTEAFF. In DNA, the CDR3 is TGCAGCGTCTCGGACAGCTCGAACACTGAAGCTTTCTTT.

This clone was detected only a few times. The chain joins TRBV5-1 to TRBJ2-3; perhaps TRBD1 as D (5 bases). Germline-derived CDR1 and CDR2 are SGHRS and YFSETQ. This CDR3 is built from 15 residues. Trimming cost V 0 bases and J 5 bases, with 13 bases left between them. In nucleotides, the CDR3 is TGCGCCAGCAGCTTGGTGGGGCAGGGCATAGATACGCAGTATTTT. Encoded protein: CASSLVGQGIDTQYF.

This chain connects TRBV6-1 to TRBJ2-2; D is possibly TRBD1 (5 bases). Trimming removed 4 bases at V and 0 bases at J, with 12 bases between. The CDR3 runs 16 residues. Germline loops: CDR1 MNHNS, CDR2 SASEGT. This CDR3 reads CASSALGDTNTGELFF. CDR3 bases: TGTGCCAGCAGTGCTTTAGGGGATACGAACACCGGGGAGCTGTTTTTT.

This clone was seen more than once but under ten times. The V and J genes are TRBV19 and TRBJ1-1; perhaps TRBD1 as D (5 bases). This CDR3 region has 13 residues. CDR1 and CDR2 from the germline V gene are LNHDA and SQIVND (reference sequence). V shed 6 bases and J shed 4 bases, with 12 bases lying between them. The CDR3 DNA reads TGTGCCAGTAGCCAGAGGAGGGGCACTGAAGCTTTCTTT. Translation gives CASSQRRGTEAFF.

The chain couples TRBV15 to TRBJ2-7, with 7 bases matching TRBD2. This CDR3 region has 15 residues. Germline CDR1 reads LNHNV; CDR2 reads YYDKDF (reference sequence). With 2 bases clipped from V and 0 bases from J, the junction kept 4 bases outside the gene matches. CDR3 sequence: CATSRLADSSYEQYF. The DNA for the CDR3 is TGTGCCACCAGCAGACTAGCGGATAGCTCCTACGAGCAGTACTTC.

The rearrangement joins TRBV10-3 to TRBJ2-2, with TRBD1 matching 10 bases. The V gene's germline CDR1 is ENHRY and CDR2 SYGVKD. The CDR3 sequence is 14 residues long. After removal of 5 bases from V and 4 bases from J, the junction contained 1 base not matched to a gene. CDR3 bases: TGTGCCATCAGTCGGACAGGGGGCACCGGGGAGCTGTTTTTT. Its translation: CAISRTGGTGELFF.

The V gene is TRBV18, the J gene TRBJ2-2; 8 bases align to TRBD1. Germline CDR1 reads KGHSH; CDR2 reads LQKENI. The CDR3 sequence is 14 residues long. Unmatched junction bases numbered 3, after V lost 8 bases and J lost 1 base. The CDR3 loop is CASTGTGNTGELFF. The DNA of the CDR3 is TGTGCCAGCACTGGGACAGGGAACACCGGGGAGCTGTTTTTT.

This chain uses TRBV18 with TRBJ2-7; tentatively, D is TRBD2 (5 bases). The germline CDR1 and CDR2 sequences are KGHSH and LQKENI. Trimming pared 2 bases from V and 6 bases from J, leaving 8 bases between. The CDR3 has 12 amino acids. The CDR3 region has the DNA TGTGCCAGCTCACCATTCGGGGTCGAGCAGTACTTC. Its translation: CASSPFGVEQYF.

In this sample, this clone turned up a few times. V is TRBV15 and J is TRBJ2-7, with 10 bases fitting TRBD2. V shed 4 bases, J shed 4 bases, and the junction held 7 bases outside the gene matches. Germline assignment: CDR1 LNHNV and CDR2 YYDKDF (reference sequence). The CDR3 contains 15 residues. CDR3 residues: CATSNKIAGGYEQYF. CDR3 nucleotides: TGTGCCACCAGCAACAAGATAGCGGGAGGATACGAGCAGTACTTC.

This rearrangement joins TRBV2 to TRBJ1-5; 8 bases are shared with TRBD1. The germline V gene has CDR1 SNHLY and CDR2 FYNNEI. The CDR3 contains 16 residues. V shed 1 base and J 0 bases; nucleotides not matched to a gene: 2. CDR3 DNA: TGTGCCAGCAGTGAAGGGACAGGGTATAGCAATCAGCCCCAGCATTTT. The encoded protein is CASSEGTGYSNQPQHF. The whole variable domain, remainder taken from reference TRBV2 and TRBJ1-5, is EPEVTQTPSHQVTQMGQEVILRCVPISNHLYFYWYRQILGQKVEFLVSFYNNEISEKSEIFDDQFSVERPDGSNFTLKIRSTKLEDSAMYFCASSEGTGYSNQPQHFGDGTRLSIL.

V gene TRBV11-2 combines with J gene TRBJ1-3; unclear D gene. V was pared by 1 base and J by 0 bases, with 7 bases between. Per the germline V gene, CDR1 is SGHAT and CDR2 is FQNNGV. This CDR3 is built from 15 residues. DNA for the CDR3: TGTGCCAGCAGCTTAGTTGCCAGCTCTGGAAACACCATATATTTT. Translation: CASSLVASSGNTIYF.

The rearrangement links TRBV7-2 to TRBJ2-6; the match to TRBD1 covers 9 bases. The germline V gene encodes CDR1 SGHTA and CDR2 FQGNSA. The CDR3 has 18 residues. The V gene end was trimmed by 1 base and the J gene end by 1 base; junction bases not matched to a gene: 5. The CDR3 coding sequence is TGTGCCAGCAGCTTAGGGGGACAGGGATGGTCTGGGGCCAACGTCCTGACTTTC. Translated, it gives CASSLGGQGWSGANVLTF.

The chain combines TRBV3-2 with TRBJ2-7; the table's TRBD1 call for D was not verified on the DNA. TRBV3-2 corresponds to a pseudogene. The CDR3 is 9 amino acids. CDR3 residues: CASSQDPVF. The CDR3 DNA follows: TGTGCCAGCAGCCAAGATCCAGTATTC.

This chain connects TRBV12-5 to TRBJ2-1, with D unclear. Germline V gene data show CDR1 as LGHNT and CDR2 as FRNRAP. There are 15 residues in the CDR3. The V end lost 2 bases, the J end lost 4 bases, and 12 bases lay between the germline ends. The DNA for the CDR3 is TGTGCTAGTGGTTTGCCCCGGAGATCGTACAATGAGCAGTTCTTC. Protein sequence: CASGLPRRSYNEQFF.

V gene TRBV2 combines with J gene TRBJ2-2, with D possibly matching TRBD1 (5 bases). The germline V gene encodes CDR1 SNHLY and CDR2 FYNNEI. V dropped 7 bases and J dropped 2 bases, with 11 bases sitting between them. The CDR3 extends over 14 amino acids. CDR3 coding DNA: TGTGCCAGCAATCCAGGGTCCAACACCGGGGAGCTGTTTTTT. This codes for CASNPGSNTGELFF.